This T cell receptor (beta chain) was sequenced for a study of T-cell reconstitution after alpha-beta-depleted transplantation in children. Study-wide points: Surviving recipient T cells and thymic progenitors produced the high day-60 TCRbeta diversity seen in some patients. T-cell counts and diversity at one year following transplant were attributed mainly to newly produced T cells. Several hundred expanded graft clones reportedly were the source of alpha-beta T cells about two months after transplant.

Using unique molecular identifiers, the investigators prepared the TCRbeta library. TCRdb processed the PCR reads anew with MiXCR; each CDR3 protein has one entry. The table includes about 210,000 distinct CDR3 sequences, 17% detected once. This clonotype was detected only a few times. What it binds is unknown. This CDR3 is built from 16 residues. Germline lookup yields CDR1 WSHSY and CDR2 SAAADI. V was pared by 2 bases and J by 5 bases, with 9 bases of the junction left unmatched. The sequencing used PBMCs, mostly from graft donor cells, collected 360 days after TCRalphabeta/CD19-depleted stem cell transplant. This chain joins TRBV10-2 and TRBJ1-5, with 7 bases identical to TRBD1. This receptor was identified in a male patient aged 2-9 years who had a stem cell transplant for acute lymphoblastic leukemia, so the T cells may come from the graft donor. The CDR3 nucleotides are TGCGCCAGCAGTGAGCGGTTTAGACAGGGTGATCAGCCCCAGCATTTT. Amino acid sequence: CASSERFRQGDQPQHF.